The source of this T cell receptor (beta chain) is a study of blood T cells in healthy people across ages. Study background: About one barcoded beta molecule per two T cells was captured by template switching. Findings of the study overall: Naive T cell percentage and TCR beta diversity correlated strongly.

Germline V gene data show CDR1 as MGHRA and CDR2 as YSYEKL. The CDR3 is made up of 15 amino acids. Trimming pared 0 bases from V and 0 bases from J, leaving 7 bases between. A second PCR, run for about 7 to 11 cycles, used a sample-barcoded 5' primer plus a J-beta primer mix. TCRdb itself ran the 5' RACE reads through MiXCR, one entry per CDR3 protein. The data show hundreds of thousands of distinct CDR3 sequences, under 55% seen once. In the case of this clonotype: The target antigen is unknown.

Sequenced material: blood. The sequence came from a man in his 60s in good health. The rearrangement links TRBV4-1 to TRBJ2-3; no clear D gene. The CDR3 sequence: CASSQDEHSTDTQYF. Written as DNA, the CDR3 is TGCGCCAGCAGCCAAGATGAGCATAGCACAGATACGCAGTATTTT.